The sequence of this TCR beta chain was determined in a study of shared clonotypes between healthy human individuals. The repertoire was sequenced with immunoSEQ multiplex PCR; TCRdb's copy has only in-frame clones and lacks some. Counted here are over 950,000 clones, 60% to 85% occurring once; the ten biggest clones make up more than 0.85%. Looked up from germline, CDR1 is SGHTA and CDR2 is FQGNSA. Trimming took 5 bases from V and 9 from J, leaving 11 bases between them. The CDR3 loop spans 12 amino acids. The sequence derives from a man younger than 35 in good health. Some clones in this sample may be carry-over from other donors' samples. The rearrangement links TRBV7-2 to TRBJ2-1; D is undetermined. The sequencing sample was made of memory CD4+ T cells from PBMCs. Subset defined: CD45RA-negative fraction. The CDR3 DNA sequence: TGTGCCAGCAGCCCCTTTTCCGGTGAGCAGTTCTTC. It is translated as CASSPFSGEQFF.